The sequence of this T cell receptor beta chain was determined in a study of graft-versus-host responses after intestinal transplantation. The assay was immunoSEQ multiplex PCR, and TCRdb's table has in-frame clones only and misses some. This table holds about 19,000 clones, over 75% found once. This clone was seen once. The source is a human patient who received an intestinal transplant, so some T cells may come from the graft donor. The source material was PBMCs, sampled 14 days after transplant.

The CDR3 DNA follows: TGTGCCAGCAGCGTAGGTGGCGGGTCTGGGGCCAACGTCCTGACTTTC. Amino acid sequence: CASSVGGGSGANVLTF. The chain combines TRBV9 with TRBJ2-6; tentatively, D is TRBD2 (5 bases). The germline gives CDR1 SGDLS, CDR2 YYNGEE. V lost 0 bases and J 1 base, leaving 8 bases between the germline ends. The CDR3 has 16 residues.